Presented here are 14 T cell receptor beta chains from one specimen sequenced in a study of cytomegalovirus exposure and HLA in healthy donors. Vbeta (60) and Jbeta (13) primers were used in the PCR. Using immunoSEQ multiplex PCR, the repertoire was profiled, and TCRdb retains in-frame clones only, with some absent. Of 100,000 to 150,000 clones in the sample, less than 80% were seen once. Sequencing used PBMCs. Source of these receptors: a man in his fifties in good health and CMV-seropositive.

This clone was found a few times. The rearrangement links TRBV7-9 to TRBJ1-3; D is unclear. Trimming pared 4 bases from V and 0 bases from J, leaving 10 bases between. CDR1 SEHNR and CDR2 FQNEAQ come from the germline V gene (reference sequence). The CDR3 spans 15 residues. CDR3 nucleotides: TGTGCCAGCAGCTCTTACGGGAACTCTGGAAACACCATATATTTT. As protein: CASSSYGNSGNTIYF.

This clone was seen a few times. The genes are TRBV5-1 and TRBJ2-1, with 11 positions matching TRBD1. Germline V gene data show CDR1 as SGHRS and CDR2 as YFSETQ. V lost 4 bases to trimming and J lost 4 bases; unmatched junction nucleotides: 13. This CDR3 is 18 amino acids long. CDR3 region: CASSPIGGGTGGYNEQFF. The CDR3 DNA reads TGCGCCAGCAGCCCAATTGGGGGGGGGACAGGGGGTTACAATGAGCAGTTCTTC.

The sample holds one count of this clone. The rearrangement uses TRBV4-2 and TRBJ2-2; 7 nucleotides align to TRBD2. Per germline, CDR1 LGHNA and CDR2 YNFKEQ. The CDR3 extends over 16 amino acids. The ends lost 1 base at V and 0 bases at J; junction bases unmatched: 2. The CDR3 region is CASSQARGANTGELFF. The DNA for the CDR3 is TGTGCCAGCAGCCAAGCTCGGGGGGCGAACACCGGGGAGCTGTTTTTT.

The chain has TRBV6-1 and TRBJ2-7, with 8 positions matching TRBD2. With V trimmed by 6 bases and J by 7 bases, 8 bases remained unmatched. This CDR3 contains 13 residues. In germline, CDR1 is MNHNS, CDR2 SASEGT. The CDR3, as DNA: TGTGCCAGCAGGATTGAAGCGGGAGTGGAGCAGTACTTC. Protein: CASRIEAGVEQYF.

V gene TRBV19 combines with J gene TRBJ1-1, with TRBD1 identical over 7 bases. There are 15 residues in the CDR3. The V gene's germline CDR1 is LNHDA and CDR2 SQIVND (reference sequence). V shed 4 bases, J shed 1 base, and the junction held 6 bases outside the gene matches. CDR3 in amino acids: CASSKQGYGNTEAFF. The CDR3 DNA reads as TGTGCCAGTAGTAAACAGGGGTACGGGAACACTGAAGCTTTCTTT. The full variable domain, its missing parts supplied by reference TRBV19 and TRBJ1-1, is DGGITQSPKYLFRKEGQNVTLSCEQNLNHDAMYWYRQDPGQGLRLIYYSQIVNDFQKGDIAEGYSVSREKKESFPLTVTSAQKNPTAFYLCASSKQGYGNTEAFFGQGTRLTVV.

CDR3 loop: CASIIDRNYEQYF. Here the CDR3 DNA reads TGTGCCAGCATTATCGACAGGAACTACGAGCAGTACTTC. The V call is TRBV2, the J call TRBJ2-7; maybe TRBD1 (6 bases). The CDR3 contains 13 residues. CDR1 is SNHLY and CDR2 is FYNNEI in the germline V gene. Trimming cost V 7 bases and J 3 bases, with 13 bases left between them.

The chain is built from TRBV10-3 and TRBJ2-7, with D possibly matching TRBD1 (5 bases). The CDR3 consists of 17 residues. Germline CDR1 is ENHRY and CDR2 is SYGVKD. Trimming shortened V by 0 bases and J by 1 base, and 16 bases separated the two germline ends. CDR3 in DNA: TGTGCCATCAGTGAGTCGGGGTTGGCAGGGCCTTCCTACGAGCAGTACTTC. Translation: CAISESGLAGPSYEQYF.

J is TRBJ1-1 and V is TRBV7-2, with D maybe TRBD1 (5 bases). Germline loops: CDR1 SGHTA, CDR2 FQGNSA. Trimming shortened V by 2 bases and J by 1 base, and 14 bases separated the two germline ends. The CDR3 length is 16 residues. The CDR3 coding sequence is TGTGCCAGCAGCTTACGGGGGGGGACCCCGAACACTGAAGCTTTCTTT. The encoded protein is CASSLRGGTPNTEAFF.

The chain combines TRBV18 with TRBJ1-5; possibly TRBD1 for D (6 bases). The germline V gene encodes CDR1 KGHSH and CDR2 LQKENI. This CDR3 is 14 amino acids long. Trimming cost V 5 bases and J 2 bases, with 10 bases left between them. CDR3 in DNA: TGTGCCAGCTCAGGGGACATTGGCAATCAGCCCCAGCATTTT. It translates to CASSGDIGNQPQHF.

The chain is built from TRBV7-2 and TRBJ2-5; possible D gene TRBD2, 6 bases. V lost 0 bases and J lost 2, with 10 bases in between. This CDR3 comprises 15 residues. Germline-derived CDR1 and CDR2 are SGHTA and FQGNSA. Written as DNA, the CDR3 is TGTGCCAGCAGCTTAGCGGGTAGCGGTCAAGAGACCCAGTACTTC. Its translation: CASSLAGSGQETQYF.

The DNA of the CDR3 is TGTGCCATCAGCCCCCTACAGGGCGGATCGAACACTGAAGCTTTCTTT. It codes for CAISPLQGGSNTEAFF. The chain is built from TRBV10-3 and TRBJ1-1; TRBD1 might be the D (6 bases). This CDR3 region has 16 residues. CDR1 ENHRY and CDR2 SYGVKD come from the germline V gene. With 6 bases removed from V and 1 base from J, the gap between germline ends came to 18 bases.

This clone showed up just once. The gene calls are TRBV19 and TRBJ2-2; D gene ambiguous. The CDR3 length is 15 residues. The germline CDR1 and CDR2 sequences are LNHDA and SQIVND (reference sequence). The V end lost 3 bases, the J end lost 2 bases, and 10 bases lay between the germline ends. CDR3 residues: CASSMKLGNTGELFF. The CDR3 DNA is TGTGCCAGTAGTATGAAGCTAGGAAACACCGGGGAGCTGTTTTTT.

The rearrangement links TRBV9 to TRBJ2-7; D ambiguous. V lost 4 bases and J lost 2, with 13 bases in between. Germline CDR1 and CDR2: SGDLS and YYNGEE. The CDR3 is 14 residues long. The CDR3 nucleotides read TGTGCCAGCAGCCCCTACGGGTATACCTACGAGCAGTACTTC. Translating gives CASSPYGYTYEQYF.

The chain uses TRBV9 and TRBJ2-1; TRBD1 matches at 10 bases. With 4 bases clipped from V and 9 bases from J, the junction kept 7 bases outside the gene matches. The CDR3 has 14 residues. Germline CDR1 is SGDLS and CDR2 is YYNGEE. The CDR3: CASSLSTGGSEQFF. The CDR3 DNA sequence: TGTGCCAGCAGCCTCTCGACAGGGGGCAGTGAGCAGTTCTTC.